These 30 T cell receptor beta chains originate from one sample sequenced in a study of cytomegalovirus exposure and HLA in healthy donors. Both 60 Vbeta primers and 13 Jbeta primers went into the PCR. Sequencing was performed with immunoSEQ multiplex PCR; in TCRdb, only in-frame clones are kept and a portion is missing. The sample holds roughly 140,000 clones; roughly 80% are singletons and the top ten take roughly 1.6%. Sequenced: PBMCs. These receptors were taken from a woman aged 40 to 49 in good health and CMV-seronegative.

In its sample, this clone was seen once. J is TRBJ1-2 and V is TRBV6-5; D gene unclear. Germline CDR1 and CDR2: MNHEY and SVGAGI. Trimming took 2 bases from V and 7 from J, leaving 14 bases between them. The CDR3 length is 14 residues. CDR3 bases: TGTGCCAGCAGTTACCAGACTCCTATGGGTGGCTACACCTTC. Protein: CASSYQTPMGGYTF.

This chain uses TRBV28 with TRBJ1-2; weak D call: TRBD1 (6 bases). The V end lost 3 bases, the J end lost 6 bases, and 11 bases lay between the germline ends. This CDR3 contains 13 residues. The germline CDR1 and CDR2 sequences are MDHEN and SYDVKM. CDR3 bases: TGTGCCAGCAGTTTCACAGGGATTGATGGCTACACCTTC. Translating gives CASSFTGIDGYTF.

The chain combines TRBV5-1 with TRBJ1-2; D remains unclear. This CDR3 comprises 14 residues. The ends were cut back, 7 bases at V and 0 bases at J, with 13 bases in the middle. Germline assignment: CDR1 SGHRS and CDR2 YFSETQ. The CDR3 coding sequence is TGCGCCAGCTCCCCTTCAGGTGCTAACTATGGCTACACCTTC. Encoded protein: CASSPSGANYGYTF.

In nucleotides, the CDR3 is TGTGCCAGCAGCTTCGGGGGTTCCTACGAGCAGTACTTC. Protein product: CASSFGGSYEQYF. The rearrangement links TRBV5-6 to TRBJ2-7; D possibly corresponds to TRBD2 (6 bases). The CDR3 length is 13 residues. V was clipped by 2 bases and J by 1 base, with 7 bases between them. Germline V gene data show CDR1 as SGHDT and CDR2 as YYEEEE.

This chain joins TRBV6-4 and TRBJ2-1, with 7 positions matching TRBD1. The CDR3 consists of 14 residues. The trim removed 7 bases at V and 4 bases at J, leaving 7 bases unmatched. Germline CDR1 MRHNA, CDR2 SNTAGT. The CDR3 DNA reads TGTGCCAGCAAAAGACAGGGTACTTACAATGAGCAGTTCTTC. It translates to CASKRQGTYNEQFF.

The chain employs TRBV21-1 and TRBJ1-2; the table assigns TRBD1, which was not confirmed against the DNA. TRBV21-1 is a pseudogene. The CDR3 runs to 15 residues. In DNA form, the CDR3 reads TGTGCCAGCAGCTCCCGGACAGGAGCTAACTATGGCTACACCTTC. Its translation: CASSSRTGANYGYTF.

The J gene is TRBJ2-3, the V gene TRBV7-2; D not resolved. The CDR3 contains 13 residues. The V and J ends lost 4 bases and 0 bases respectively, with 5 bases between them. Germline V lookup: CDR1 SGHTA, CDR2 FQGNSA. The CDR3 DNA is TGTGCCAGCAGCTCAGTTAGCACAGATACGCAGTATTTT. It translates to CASSSVSTDTQYF.

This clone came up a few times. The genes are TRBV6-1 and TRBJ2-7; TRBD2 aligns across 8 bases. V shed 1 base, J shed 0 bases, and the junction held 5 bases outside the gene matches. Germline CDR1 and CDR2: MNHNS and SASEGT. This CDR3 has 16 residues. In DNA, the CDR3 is TGTGCCAGCAGTGAAGGTCGCGGGGGGCCCTCCTACGAGCAGTACTTC. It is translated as CASSEGRGGPSYEQYF.

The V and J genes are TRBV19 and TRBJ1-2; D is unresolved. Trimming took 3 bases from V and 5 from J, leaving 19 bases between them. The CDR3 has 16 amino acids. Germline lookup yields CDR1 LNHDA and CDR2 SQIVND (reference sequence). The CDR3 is CASSIGLQAMEYGYTF. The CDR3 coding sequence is TGTGCCAGTAGTATTGGACTCCAGGCCATGGAGTATGGCTACACCTTC.

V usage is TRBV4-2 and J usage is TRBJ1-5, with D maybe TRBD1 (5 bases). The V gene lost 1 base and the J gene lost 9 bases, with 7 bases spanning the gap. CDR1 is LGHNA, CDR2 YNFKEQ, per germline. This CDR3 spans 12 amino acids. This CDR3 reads CASSQGTGPQHF. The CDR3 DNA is TGTGCCAGCAGCCAAGGCACAGGGCCCCAGCATTTT.

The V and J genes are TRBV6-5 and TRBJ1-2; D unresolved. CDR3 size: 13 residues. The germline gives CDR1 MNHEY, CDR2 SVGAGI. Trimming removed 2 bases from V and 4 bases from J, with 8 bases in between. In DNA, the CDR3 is TGTGCCAGCAGTTACGAGGGAGGCTATGGCTACACCTTC. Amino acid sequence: CASSYEGGYGYTF.

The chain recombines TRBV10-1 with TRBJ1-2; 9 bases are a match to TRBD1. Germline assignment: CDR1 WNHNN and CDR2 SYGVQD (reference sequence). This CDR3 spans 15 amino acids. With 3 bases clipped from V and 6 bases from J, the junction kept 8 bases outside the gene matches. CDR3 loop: CASSDVGTGLNGYTF. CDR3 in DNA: TGCGCCAGCAGTGATGTCGGGACAGGGTTAAATGGCTACACCTTC.

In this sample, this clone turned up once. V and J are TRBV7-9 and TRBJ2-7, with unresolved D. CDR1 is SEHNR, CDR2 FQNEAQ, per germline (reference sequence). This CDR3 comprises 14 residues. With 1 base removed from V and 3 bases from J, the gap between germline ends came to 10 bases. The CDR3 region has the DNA TGTGCCAGCAGCTTAGAGCTCGCTCTCTACGAGCAGTACTTC. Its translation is CASSLELALYEQYF. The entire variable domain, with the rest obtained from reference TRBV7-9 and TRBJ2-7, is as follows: DTGVSQNPRHKITKRGQNVTFRCDPISEHNRLYWYRQTLGQGPEFLTYFQNEAQLEKSRLLSDRFSAERPKGSFSTLEIQRTEQGDSAMYLCASSLELALYEQYFGPGTRLTVT.

CDR3 sequence: CATSRGRGGGTDTQYF. The CDR3 nucleotides are TGTGCCACCAGCAGAGGACGGGGGGGTGGCACAGATACGCAGTATTTT. V usage is TRBV15 and J usage is TRBJ2-3, with TRBD2 identical over 8 bases. The V and J ends lost 1 base and 1 base, in that order; junction bases with no gene match: 4. From germline, CDR1 is LNHNV and CDR2 YYDKDF (reference sequence). The CDR3 length is 16 residues.

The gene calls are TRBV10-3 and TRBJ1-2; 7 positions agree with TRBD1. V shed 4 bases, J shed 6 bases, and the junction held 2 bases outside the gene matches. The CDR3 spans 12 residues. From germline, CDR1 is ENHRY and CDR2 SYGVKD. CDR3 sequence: CAISGDRDGYTF. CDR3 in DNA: TGTGCCATCAGTGGAGACAGGGATGGCTACACCTTC.

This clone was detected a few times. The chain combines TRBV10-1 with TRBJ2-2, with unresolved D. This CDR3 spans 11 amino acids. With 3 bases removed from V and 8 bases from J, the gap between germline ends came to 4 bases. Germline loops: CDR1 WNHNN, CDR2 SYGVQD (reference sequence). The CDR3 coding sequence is TGCGCCAGCAGTGAATCAGGGGAGCTGTTTTTT. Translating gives CASSESGELFF.

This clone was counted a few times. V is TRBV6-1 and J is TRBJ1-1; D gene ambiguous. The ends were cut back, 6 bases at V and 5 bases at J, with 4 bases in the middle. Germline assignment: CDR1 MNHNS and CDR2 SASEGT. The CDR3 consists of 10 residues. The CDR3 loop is CASSYTEAFF. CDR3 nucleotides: TGTGCCAGCAGCTATACTGAAGCTTTCTTT.

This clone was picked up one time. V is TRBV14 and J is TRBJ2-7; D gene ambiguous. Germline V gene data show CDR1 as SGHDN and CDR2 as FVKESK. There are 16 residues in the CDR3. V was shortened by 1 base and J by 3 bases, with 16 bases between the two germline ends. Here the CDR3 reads CASSQGLLVSGYEQYF. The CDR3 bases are TGTGCCAGCAGCCAAGGATTGCTAGTCTCCGGCTACGAGCAGTACTTC.

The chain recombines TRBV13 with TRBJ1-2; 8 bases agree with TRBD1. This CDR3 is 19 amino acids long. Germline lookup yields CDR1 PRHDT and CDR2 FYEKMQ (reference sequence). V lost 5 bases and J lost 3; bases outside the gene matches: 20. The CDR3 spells CASSLEINNGQGQDYGYTF. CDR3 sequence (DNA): TGTGCCAGCAGCCTCGAAATTAATAATGGACAGGGTCAGGACTATGGCTACACCTTC.

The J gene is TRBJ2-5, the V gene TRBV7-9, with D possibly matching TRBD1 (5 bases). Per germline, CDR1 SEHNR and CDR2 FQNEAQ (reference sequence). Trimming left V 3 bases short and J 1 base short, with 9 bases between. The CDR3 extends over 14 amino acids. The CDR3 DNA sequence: TGTGCCAGCAGCTTCCGCAGGGCCCAAGAGACCCAGTACTTC. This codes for CASSFRRAQETQYF.

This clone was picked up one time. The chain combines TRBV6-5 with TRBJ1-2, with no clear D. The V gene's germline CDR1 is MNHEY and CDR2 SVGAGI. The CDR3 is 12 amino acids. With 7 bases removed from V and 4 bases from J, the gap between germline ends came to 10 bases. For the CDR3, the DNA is TGTGCCAGCACGCGGTTTGGCTATGGCTACACCTTC. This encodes CASTRFGYGYTF.

The CDR3 is CASSYEVGRVNSPLHF. The CDR3 DNA reads as TGTGCCAGCAGTTACGAAGTTGGCAGGGTTAATTCACCCCTCCACTTT. The genes are TRBV6-5 and TRBJ1-6, with D possibly being TRBD1 (5 bases). V lost 2 bases to trimming and J lost 6 bases, with 14 bases between them. This CDR3 has 16 amino acids. CDR1 is MNHEY, CDR2 SVGAGI, per germline.

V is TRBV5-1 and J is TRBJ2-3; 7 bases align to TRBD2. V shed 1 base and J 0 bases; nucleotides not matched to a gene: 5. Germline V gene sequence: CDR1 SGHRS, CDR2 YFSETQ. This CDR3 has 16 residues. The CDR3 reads CASSLRGSGSTDTQYF. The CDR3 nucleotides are TGCGCCAGCAGCTTGCGGGGTAGCGGGAGCACAGATACGCAGTATTTT.

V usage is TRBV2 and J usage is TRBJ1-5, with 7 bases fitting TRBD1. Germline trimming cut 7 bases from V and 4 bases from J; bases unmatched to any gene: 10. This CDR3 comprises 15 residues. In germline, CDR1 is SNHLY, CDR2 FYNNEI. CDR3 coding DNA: TGTGCCAGCAAACCCTACAGGGGACCGAATCAGCCCCAGCATTTT. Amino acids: CASKPYRGPNQPQHF.

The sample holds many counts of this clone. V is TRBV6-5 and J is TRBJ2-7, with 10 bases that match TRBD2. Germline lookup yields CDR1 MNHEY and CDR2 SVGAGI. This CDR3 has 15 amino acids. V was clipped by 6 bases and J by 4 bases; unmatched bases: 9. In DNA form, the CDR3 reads TGTGCCAGCAGACGAACTAGCGGGGCCCTATACGAGCAGTACTTC. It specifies CASRRTSGALYEQYF.

The DNA of the CDR3 is TGTGCCAGCAGCGTAGGGCGGGGCCTCTACGAGCAGTACTTC. Amino acid sequence: CASSVGRGLYEQYF. This sequence joins TRBV9 and TRBJ2-7; D is possibly TRBD2 (6 bases). The CDR3 runs 14 residues. Germline V gene lookup returns CDR1 SGDLS and CDR2 YYNGEE. V was cut by 0 bases and J by 3 bases, with 10 bases left in between.

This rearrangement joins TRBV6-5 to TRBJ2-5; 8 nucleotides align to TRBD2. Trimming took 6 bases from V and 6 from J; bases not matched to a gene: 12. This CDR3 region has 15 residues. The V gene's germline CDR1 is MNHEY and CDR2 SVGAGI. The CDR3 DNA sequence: TGTGCCAGCAGGGACAGCGGGAGAAATGGGAAGACCCAGTACTTC. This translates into CASRDSGRNGKTQYF.

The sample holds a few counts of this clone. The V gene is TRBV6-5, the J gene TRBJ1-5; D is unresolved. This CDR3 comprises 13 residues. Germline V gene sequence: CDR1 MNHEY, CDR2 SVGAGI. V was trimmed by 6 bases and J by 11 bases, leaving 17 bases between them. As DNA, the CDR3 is TGTGCCAGCAGACGGGAGGCATCAAAGACCCAGCATTTT. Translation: CASRREASKTQHF.

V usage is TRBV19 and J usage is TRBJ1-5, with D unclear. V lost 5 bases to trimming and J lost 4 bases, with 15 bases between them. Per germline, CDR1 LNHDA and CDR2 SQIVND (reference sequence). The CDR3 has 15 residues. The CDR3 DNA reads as TGTGCCAGTAGTGCACCGGGATTGGGGAATCAGCCCCAGCATTTT. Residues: CASSAPGLGNQPQHF.

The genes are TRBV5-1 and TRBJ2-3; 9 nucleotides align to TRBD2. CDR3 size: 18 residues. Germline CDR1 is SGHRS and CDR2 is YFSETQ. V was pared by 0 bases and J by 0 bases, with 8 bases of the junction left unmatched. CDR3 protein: CASSLEPSSGASTDTQYF. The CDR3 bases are TGCGCCAGCAGCTTGGAGCCATCTAGCGGGGCGAGCACAGATACGCAGTATTTT.